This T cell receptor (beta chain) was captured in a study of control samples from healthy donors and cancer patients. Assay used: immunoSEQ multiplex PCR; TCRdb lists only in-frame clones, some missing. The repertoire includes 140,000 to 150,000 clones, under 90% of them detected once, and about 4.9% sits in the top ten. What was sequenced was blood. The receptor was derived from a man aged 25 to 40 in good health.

The CDR3 reads CATSPGTGNYGYTF. CDR3 sequence (DNA): TGTGCCACCAGCCCAGGGACAGGGAACTATGGCTACACCTTC. V usage is TRBV15 and J usage is TRBJ1-2; 9 bases match TRBD1. CDR1 is LNHNV and CDR2 is YYDKDF in the germline V gene (reference sequence). The length of the CDR3 is 14 residues. V dropped 5 bases and J dropped 2; count of bases not matched to a gene: 3.